These 32 T cell receptor beta chains were sequenced from one sample in a study of blood T cell repertoires in COVID-19. Sequencing used immunoSEQ multiplex PCR; TCRdb keeps in-frame clones, though not all of them. The table shows under 250,000 clones, with around nine tenths occurring only once. The material sequenced was peripheral blood. The source is a woman aged 60-75 years with acute or convalescent COVID-19.

V usage is TRBV6-5 and J usage is TRBJ1-3, with unresolved D. CDR1 is MNHEY, CDR2 SVGAGI, per germline. V was pared by 6 bases and J by 0 bases, with 9 bases between. The CDR3 runs 14 residues. The CDR3 coding sequence is TGTGCCAGCAGAACAGCTTACTCTGGAAACACCATATATTTT. This codes for CASRTAYSGNTIYF.

V is TRBV4-3 and J is TRBJ1-2, with TRBD1 identical over 7 bases. CDR1 is LGHNA, CDR2 YSLEER, per germline. The CDR3 length is 14 residues. The ends lost 3 bases at V and 7 bases at J; junction bases unmatched: 8. This CDR3 is CASSQGQIYGGYTF. CDR3 coding DNA: TGCGCCAGCAGCCAGGGACAGATTTATGGTGGCTACACCTTC.

The chain is built from TRBV19 and TRBJ1-6, with a weak D call TRBD1 (6 bases). Germline V gene sequence: CDR1 LNHDA, CDR2 SQIVND (reference sequence). Trimming took 0 bases from V and 8 from J, leaving 11 bases between them. The CDR3 is made up of 15 amino acids. CDR3 bases: TGTGCCAGTAGTATAGACAGGGGAAAGGATTCACCCCTCCACTTT. Protein: CASSIDRGKDSPLHF.

V and J are TRBV12-5 and TRBJ1-2, with D possibly TRBD1 on 5 matching bases. The CDR3 totals 15 residues. Looked up from germline, CDR1 is LGHNT and CDR2 is FRNRAP. V shed 4 bases and J shed 6 bases, with 18 bases lying between them. This CDR3 reads CASGWGDRSRDGYTF. Written as DNA, the CDR3 is TGTGCTAGTGGTTGGGGGGACCGAAGCAGGGATGGCTACACCTTC.

The chain has TRBV28 and TRBJ2-7, with 8 positions matching TRBD1. Germline V CDR1 and CDR2: MDHEN, SYDVKM. V lost 4 bases and J lost 4; bases outside the gene matches: 6. The CDR3 length is 14 residues. The CDR3 DNA follows: TGTGCCAGCAGTTCGCCAGGGGGCGGATACGAGCAGTACTTC. It codes for CASSSPGGGYEQYF.

The rearrangement uses TRBV27 and TRBJ1-1; 8 bases fit TRBD1. Germline V gene lookup returns CDR1 MNHEY and CDR2 SMNVEV (reference sequence). The CDR3 consists of 14 residues. The V gene end was trimmed by 3 bases and the J gene end by 5 bases; junction bases not matched to a gene: 5. The CDR3 DNA is TGTGCCAGCAGTTTTCAGGGGGCTCGTACTGAAGCTTTCTTT. It is translated as CASSFQGARTEAFF.

The chain recombines TRBV12-3 or TRBV12-4 with TRBJ1-2, with D perhaps TRBD1 (5 bases). With 4 bases removed from V and 4 bases from J, the gap between germline ends came to 10 bases. This CDR3 is built from 13 residues. CDR3 in DNA: TGTGCCAGCAGTTCACAGGAGACCTATGGCTACACCTTC. Translation gives CASSSQETYGYTF.

The chain couples TRBV28 to TRBJ1-2; D not certain. V lost 3 bases, J lost 5 bases, and 13 bases lay in between. Germline V gives CDR1 MDHEN, CDR2 SYDVKM. The CDR3 is made up of 14 amino acids. Here the CDR3 reads CASSFAARGYGYTF. CDR3 bases: TGTGCCAGCAGTTTTGCCGCCCGGGGATATGGCTACACCTTC.

The rearrangement joins TRBV5-1 to TRBJ2-1; 12 bases match TRBD2. The V segment lost 4 bases and the J segment 0 bases; nucleotides outside the gene matches: 5. The germline V gene has CDR1 SGHRS and CDR2 YFSETQ. The CDR3 runs to 17 residues. The CDR3 DNA reads TGCGCCAGCAGCCGGGGACTAGCGGGTTACTCCTACAATGAGCAGTTCTTC. Protein sequence: CASSRGLAGYSYNEQFF. Variable domain in full (rest from reference TRBV5-1 and TRBJ2-1): KAGVTQTPRYLIKTRGQQVTLSCSPISGHRSVSWYQQTPGQGLQFLFEYFSETQRNKGNFPGRFSGRQFSNSRSEMNVSTLELGDSALYLCASSRGLAGYSYNEQFFGPGTRLTVL.

This rearrangement joins TRBV6-1 to TRBJ1-4; 8 bases map to TRBD1. This CDR3 contains 16 residues. Germline V gives CDR1 MNHNS, CDR2 SASEGT. Trimming took 4 bases from V and 4 from J; bases not matched to a gene: 8. In DNA, the CDR3 is TGTGCCAGCAGTGCGCGACAGGGGACGGATAATGAAAAACTGTTTTTT. Encoded protein: CASSARQGTDNEKLFF.

The chain recombines TRBV5-1 with TRBJ2-3; D is unresolved. In germline, CDR1 is SGHRS, CDR2 YFSETQ. The CDR3 covers 16 residues. V lost 2 bases and J 0 bases, leaving 13 bases between the germline ends. The CDR3: CASSFFPTSSTDTQYF. The DNA for the CDR3 is TGCGCCAGCAGCTTTTTTCCTACTTCTAGCACAGATACGCAGTATTTT.

J is TRBJ1-4 and V is TRBV6-5; a weak D match, TRBD1 (5 bases). With 6 bases removed from V and 8 bases from J, the gap between germline ends came to 19 bases. The CDR3 runs to 15 residues. Germline CDR1 MNHEY, CDR2 SVGAGI. CDR3: CASRDTGSPREKLFF. The CDR3 region has the DNA TGTGCCAGCAGGGATACAGGCTCCCCGCGGGAAAAACTGTTTTTT.

V is TRBV2 and J is TRBJ1-4, with D maybe TRBD1 (6 bases). Trimming shortened V by 8 bases and J by 4 bases, and 17 bases separated the two germline ends. Germline-derived CDR1 and CDR2 are SNHLY and FYNNEI. The CDR3 covers 15 residues. The CDR3 spells CASLGQQVGNEKLFF. The CDR3 nucleotides read TGTGCCAGCCTAGGACAGCAAGTGGGTAATGAAAAACTGTTTTTT.

The chain uses TRBV10-3 and TRBJ1-1, with a weak D call TRBD1 (6 bases). Germline V gene data show CDR1 as ENHRY and CDR2 as SYGVKD. Trimming removed 6 bases at V and 1 base at J, with 12 bases between. This CDR3 has 14 residues. The CDR3 protein is CAIRQGGRNTEAFF. As DNA, the CDR3 is TGTGCCATCAGACAAGGGGGAAGGAACACTGAAGCTTTCTTT.

This clone was counted once. The V gene is TRBV21-1, the J gene TRBJ1-3; the DNA was not compared with TRBD1, the D call given in the table. TRBV21-1 is a listed pseudogene. This CDR3 has 16 amino acids. CDR3 protein: CASSMGQGLSGNTIYF. DNA for the CDR3: TGTGCCAGCAGCATGGGACAGGGCTTGTCTGGAAACACCATATATTTT.

V is TRBV30 and J is TRBJ1-5; tentatively, D is TRBD1 (5 bases). CDR3 length: 13 residues. From germline, CDR1 is GTSNPN and CDR2 SVGIG (reference sequence). V dropped 1 base and J dropped 5 bases, with 9 bases sitting between them. Here the CDR3 DNA reads TGTGCCTGGAGTGAAAGGGGCCATCAGCCCCAGCATTTT. This translates into CAWSERGHQPQHF.

The chain carries TRBV28 and TRBJ1-4; tentatively, D is TRBD1 (6 bases). CDR3 length equals 14 residues. V lost 7 bases and J lost 8, with 17 bases in between. In germline, CDR1 is MDHEN, CDR2 SYDVKM. CDR3 nucleotide sequence: TGTGCCAGCAACCTCCGCGGGGGCGGCGAAAAACTGTTTTTT. Residues: CASNLRGGGEKLFF.

The chain joins TRBV7-2 to TRBJ2-7; possible D gene TRBD1, 5 bases. This CDR3 is built from 14 residues. Trimming left V 1 base short and J 0 bases short, with 7 bases between. Germline loops: CDR1 SGHTA, CDR2 FQGNSA. This CDR3 reads CASSLGRDSYEQYF. For the CDR3, the DNA is TGTGCCAGCAGCTTAGGCAGGGACTCCTACGAGCAGTACTTC.

This clone was counted a single time. CDR3 loop: CASIQRKGLWSEQFF. CDR3 DNA: TGTGCCAGCATTCAAAGGAAGGGACTTTGGAGTGAGCAGTTCTTC. V usage is TRBV27 and J usage is TRBJ2-1, with TRBD2 as a possible D gene (6 bases). Germline CDR1 and CDR2: MNHEY and SMNVEV (reference sequence). The CDR3 extends over 15 amino acids. The ends were cut back, 7 bases at V and 9 bases at J, with 22 bases in the middle.

The CDR3 reads CASSKGLANTGELFF. The DNA of the CDR3 is TGCGCCAGCAGCAAGGGACTAGCGAACACCGGGGAGCTGTTTTTT. The gene calls are TRBV5-1 and TRBJ2-2; 8 bases line up with TRBD2. The germline V gene encodes CDR1 SGHRS and CDR2 YFSETQ. V trimming: 4 bases; J trimming: 0 bases; junction bases outside the gene matches: 2. This CDR3 comprises 15 residues.

The rearrangement links TRBV6-2 or TRBV6-3 to TRBJ2-7; 8 positions agree with TRBD1. Germline CDR1 reads MNHEY; CDR2 reads SVGEGT. CDR3 length: 14 amino acids. Trimming took 6 bases from V and 3 from J; bases not matched to a gene: 7. The DNA of the CDR3 is TGTGCCAGCAGCCCGGGACAGGCCGGCTACGAGCAGTACTTC. Its protein product is CASSPGQAGYEQYF.

V and J are TRBV4-1 and TRBJ2-5; D may be TRBD2 (5 bases). This CDR3 region has 14 residues. Germline CDR1 MGHRA, CDR2 YSYEKL. Trimming took 0 bases from V and 2 from J, leaving 7 bases between them. CDR3 bases: TGCGCCAGCAGCCAAGATGAGGGTCAAGAGACCCAGTACTTC. It codes for CASSQDEGQETQYF.

This clone showed up just a few times. The V and J genes are TRBV29-1 and TRBJ1-6; D gene ambiguous. CDR3 length: 12 residues. V lost 5 bases and J lost 14, with 16 bases in between. In germline, CDR1 is SQVTM, CDR2 ANQGSEA. The CDR3 region is CSVITRESSLHF. CDR3 in DNA: TGCAGCGTTATCACTCGCGAGTCGTCCCTCCACTTT.

The V call is TRBV19, the J call TRBJ1-4, with unresolved D. This CDR3 has 16 residues. Trimming removed 6 bases at V and 0 bases at J, with 14 bases between. Looked up from germline, CDR1 is LNHDA and CDR2 is SQIVND (reference sequence). Here the CDR3 reads CASRTSYGATNEKLFF. For the CDR3, the DNA is TGTGCCAGTAGAACTTCCTACGGGGCAACTAATGAAAAACTGTTTTTT.

In nucleotides, the CDR3 is TGTGCCAGCTCGACATCTAACTATGGCTACACCTTC. Residues: CASSTSNYGYTF. The chain uses TRBV18 and TRBJ1-2; D is unclear. V was shortened by 6 bases and J by 0 bases, with 5 bases between the two germline ends. The CDR3 sequence is 12 residues long. CDR1 KGHSH and CDR2 LQKENI come from the germline V gene.

This clone was picked up a small number of times. The V call is TRBV28, the J call TRBJ2-2; D remains ambiguous. In germline, CDR1 is MDHEN, CDR2 SYDVKM. The CDR3 covers 13 residues. V was clipped by 2 bases and J by 6 bases, with 7 bases between them. For the CDR3, the DNA is TGTGCCAGCAGTTTAACTCTAGCCGGGGAGCTGTTTTTT. Translating it yields CASSLTLAGELFF.

This CDR3 is CASSPRGHMNTEAFF. CDR3 in DNA: TGTGCCAGCAGCCCCCGGGGTCACATGAACACTGAAGCTTTCTTT. V usage is TRBV7-2 and J usage is TRBJ1-1; D gene ambiguous. The germline CDR1 and CDR2 sequences are SGHTA and FQGNSA. This CDR3 has 15 amino acids. V was shortened by 5 bases and J by 0 bases, with 13 bases between the two germline ends.

The chain carries TRBV24-1 and TRBJ2-7; TRBD1 matches at 10 bases. The CDR3 consists of 15 residues. CDR1 and CDR2 from the germline V gene are KGHDR and SFDVKD. The trim removed 3 bases at V and 2 bases at J, leaving 3 bases unmatched. CDR3 in DNA: TGTGCCACCAGTGATCCCGGGACAGGGGCCTACGAGCAGTACTTC. This encodes CATSDPGTGAYEQYF.

The count of this clone is one. The V gene is TRBV24-1, the J gene TRBJ2-3; D gene uncertain. The length of the CDR3 is 14 residues. The germline gives CDR1 KGHDR, CDR2 SFDVKD. The V gene lost 9 bases and the J gene lost 0 bases, with 12 bases spanning the gap. As DNA, the CDR3 is TGTGCCACCTCCACACCAGCGAGCACAGATACGCAGTATTTT. This codes for CATSTPASTDTQYF.

This chain uses TRBV6-2 or TRBV6-3 with TRBJ1-5, with 11 bases identical to TRBD1. There are 19 residues in the CDR3. Unmatched junction bases numbered 13, after V lost 6 bases and J lost 0 bases. Germline V gives CDR1 MNHEY, CDR2 SVGEGT. For the CDR3, the DNA is TGTGCCAGCAGCCCCGGACAGGGGGCGGCTATTAATAGCAATCAGCCCCAGCATTTT. Residues: CASSPGQGAAINSNQPQHF.

This sequence joins TRBV5-6 and TRBJ2-5; D is perhaps TRBD2 (5 bases). The CDR3 length is 14 residues. V lost 4 bases and J 1 base, leaving 11 bases between the germline ends. Germline CDR1 is SGHDT and CDR2 is YYEEEE. CDR3 DNA sequence: TGTGCCAGCAGCACTAGGACGGTCCAAGAGACCCAGTACTTC. The encoded protein is CASSTRTVQETQYF.

J is TRBJ1-1 and V is TRBV27, with 7 bases aligning to TRBD1. Germline CDR1 MNHEY, CDR2 SMNVEV (reference sequence). After removal of 7 bases from V and 4 bases from J, the junction contained 9 bases not matched to a gene. This CDR3 contains 14 residues. CDR3 amino acids: CASTPLGGGTEAFF. The DNA of the CDR3 is TGTGCCAGCACCCCTTTAGGGGGCGGCACTGAAGCTTTCTTT.